Listed below are T cell receptor beta chains from one sample, sequenced in a study of cytomegalovirus exposure and HLA in healthy donors. The data were produced by immunoSEQ multiplex PCR, yet TCRdb's version contains in-frame clones alone and is incomplete. This sample has about 100,000 clones, with 60% to 80% found just once. The specimen was PBMCs. The source of these receptors is a woman between 40 and 55 years old in good health and CMV-seronegative. Each CDR3 is given with its conserved first and last residue. D genes are given only for firm matches. Clone size is given for some rows only: seen once, a few or many times, or a class if the clone is expanded.

TRBV27	.	TRBD2	TRBJ2-3	TGTGCCAGCAGTCCGTCCCTAGCGGGGGGGCCTAACTCGGGCACAGATACGCAGTATTTT	CASSPSLAGGPNSGTDTQYF
TRBV29-1	.	TRBD1	TRBJ1-2	TGCAGCGTTGAATTGGGACAGGGGCCTCGCGGCTACACCTTC	CSVELGQGPRGYTF
TRBV19	.	.	TRBJ1-6	TGTGCCAGTACTCAGGGACAAATTAATTCACCCCTCCACTTT	CASTQGQINSPLHF
TRBV7-7	.	.	TRBJ2-1	TGTGCCAGCAGCTTAGGGACAGCAGGCTCCTACAATGAGCAGTTCTTC	CASSLGTAGSYNEQFF
TRBV18	.	TRBD1	TRBJ1-1	TGTGCCAGCTCAACCGGGACAGGTTTGACTGAAGCTTTCTTT	CASSTGTGLTEAFF
TRBV2	.	.	TRBJ2-2	TGTGCCAGCACTTCGACAGATACCGGGGAGCTGTTTTTT	CASTSTDTGELFF
TRBV28	.	TRBD2	TRBJ2-1	TGTGCCAGCAGTTCCGGACTAGCGATTGAGCAGTTCTTC	CASSSGLAIEQFF
TRBV4-1	few	.	TRBJ2-5	TGCGCCAGCAGCCGAGAGACAATCCAAGAGACCCAGTACTTC	CASSRETIQETQYF
TRBV5-4	once	TRBD1	TRBJ1-2	TGTGCCAGCAGCAATGGGACAGCGGGTGGCTATGGCTACACCTTC	CASSNGTAGGYGYTF
TRBV6-1	.	TRBD2	TRBJ2-5	TGTGCCAGCAGTGAAGGAGGGACTAGCGGGCAAGAGACCCAGTACTTC	CASSEGGTSGQETQYF
TRBV7-2	.	.	TRBJ2-5	TGTGCCAGCAGCTTAGTGTCTAGCCGGGGTCAAGAGACCCAGTACTTC	CASSLVSSRGQETQYF
TRBV30	.	TRBD1	TRBJ1-1	TGTGCCTGGAGCGCGACAGGGGGTCCTTCTGGCACTGAAGCTTTCTTT	CAWSATGGPSGTEAFF